This T cell receptor (beta chain) was sequenced during a study of blood T cell repertoires in COVID-19. The wider study: Whether acute or convalescent, the COVID-19 samples came from the United States, Italy and Spain.

CDR3 length: 16 residues. V gave up 3 bases and J gave up 1 base; unmatched junction bases: 3. Germline V CDR1 and CDR2: KGHSH, LQKENI. Method: immunoSEQ multiplex PCR; TCRdb's copy keeps in-frame clones and lacks some. The profile shows about 150,000 clones, 75% to 90% of them singletons. This clonotype was obtained from a man aged 65-85 years who had been exposed to COVID-19. The chain carries TRBV18 and TRBJ2-4; 10 bases map to TRBD1. The material sequenced was PBMCs or T cells enriched from blood (not recorded which). The CDR3 region has the DNA TGTGCCAGCTCACCTGACAGGGGGCGCGCCAAAAACATTCAGTACTTC. Its protein product is CASSPDRGRAKNIQYF.